Shown below are 2 T cell receptor beta chains from a single sample sequenced in a study of beta chain features in type 1 diabetes. Of the isolated RNA, all was reverse transcribed, and so the sequenced material was expressed TCRB transcripts. The protocol was immunoSEQ multiplex PCR, while the TCRdb copy is restricted to in-frame clones and leaves out a portion. Here the sample spans around 150,000 clones, 6.9% being singletons. Sequencing input: central memory CD4+ T cells from blood. These receptors all stem from a woman under 40 in good health.

This clone was seen a few times. This sequence joins TRBV5-1 and TRBJ2-5; 7 nucleotides match TRBD2. With V trimmed by 0 bases and J by 2 bases, 4 bases remained unmatched. Germline lookup yields CDR1 SGHRS and CDR2 YFSETQ. The CDR3 extends over 15 amino acids. DNA for the CDR3: TGCGCCAGCAGCTTGGGACTAGCAGAACAAGAGACCCAGTACTTC. It specifies CASSLGLAEQETQYF. The full variable domain, with the rest looked up from reference TRBV5-1 and TRBJ2-5, is KAGVTQTPRYLIKTRGQQVTLSCSPISGHRSVSWYQQTPGQGLQFLFEYFSETQRNKGNFPGRFSGRQFSNSRSEMNVSTLELGDSALYLCASSLGLAEQETQYFGPGTRLLVL.

The rearrangement uses TRBV7-2 and TRBJ2-1; D not resolved. V was clipped by 1 base and J by 9 bases, with 13 bases between them. The CDR3 loop spans 14 amino acids. Germline-derived CDR1 and CDR2 are SGHTA and FQGNSA. The CDR3 coding sequence is TGTGCCAGCAGCTTAGGGCAAACCACCATTGAGCAGTTCTTC. This gives the protein CASSLGQTTIEQFF.